This TCR beta chain stems from a study of cytotoxic CD8 clonotypes in ibrutinib-treated CLL. General study results and limits: An increase in clonality occurred at ibrutinib response, followed by a return toward baseline at progression. The study found public clonotypes uncommon, contracting or stable on treatment. Different sampling times were used for sustained-remission and progressing patients.

Per germline, CDR1 SGHVS and CDR2 FQNEAQ. The CDR3 covers 14 residues. V lost 4 bases and J 5 bases, leaving 11 bases between the germline ends. As concerns this clone: Its antigen is still unknown.

The data were produced by immunoSEQ multiplex PCR, yet TCRdb's version contains in-frame clones alone and is incomplete. The sample gives 73,000 or so clones, roughly 72% of which show up once; approximately 6% is in the top ten. The specimen comprised PBMCs, sampled after 12 months of ibrutinib treatment. V is TRBV7-8 and J is TRBJ1-4; weak D call: TRBD1 (6 bases). The receptor was derived from a human donor with chronic lymphocytic leukemia. The DNA for the CDR3 is TGTGCCAGCAGCTCGGGACACCGAAATGAAAAACTGTTTTTT. Translation gives CASSSGHRNEKLFF.